Shown below are 24 T cell receptor beta chains from a single sample sequenced in a study of T cell clonality in common variable immunodeficiency. The assay was immunoSEQ multiplex PCR, and TCRdb's table has in-frame clones only and misses some. Found here are tens of thousands of clones, no singletons; the ten largest cover around 1.6%. The source material was peripheral blood mononuclear cells. These receptors were collected from a person aged 18 to 75 in good health.

This clone was found many times. Read data end 3 residues before the CDR3 end; the end is taken from the germline J gene. The gene calls are TRBV7-9 and TRBJ2-2, with 7 nucleotides matching TRBD1. V lost 5 bases, J lost 5 bases, and 8 bases stayed unmatched. CDR1 SEHNR and CDR2 FQNEAQ come from the germline V gene (reference sequence). This CDR3 has 15 residues. The CDR3 is CASSPVTGRTGELFF. The DNA read from the CDR3 is TGTGCCAGCAGCCCTGTGACAGGGCGTACCGGGGAG.

Many counts were recorded for this clone. The read terminates 3 residues ahead of where the CDR3 ends, so the germline J gene completes it. This chain joins TRBV20-1 and TRBJ1-5, with 9 bases identical to TRBD1. CDR1 and CDR2 from the germline V gene are DFQATT and SNEGSKA (reference sequence). V was clipped by 4 bases and J by 6 bases; unmatched bases: 4. The CDR3 covers 13 residues. Incomplete CDR3 DNA: TGCAGTGCTATACAGGGGGCCGGTCAGCCC. Translated, it gives CSAIQGAGQP. In full, the CDR3 reads CSAIQGAGQPQHF.

This clone has ten or more counts. The read terminates 3 residues ahead of where the CDR3 ends, so the germline J gene completes it. The rearrangement joins TRBV2 to TRBJ2-5, with D unclear. This CDR3 is 12 amino acids long. V gave up 6 bases and J gave up 5 bases, with 10 bases separating them. The germline gives CDR1 SNHLY, CDR2 FYNNEI. CDR3 region: CASSHTEETQYF. Incomplete CDR3 DNA: TGTGCCAGCAGCCACACCGAGGAGACC.

This clone was found many times. The read halts 3 residues ahead of the CDR3 end, with the missing end drawn from the germline J gene. This chain joins TRBV2 and TRBJ2-1; D is uncertain. The germline CDR1 and CDR2 sequences are SNHLY and FYNNEI. The CDR3 loop spans 13 amino acids. The V end was cut by 4 bases, the J end by 4 bases, with 8 bases between. CDR3 protein: CASSVAVYNEQFF. Incomplete CDR3 DNA: TGTGCCAGCAGTGTGGCTGTATACAATGAG.

In its sample, this clone was seen many times. The read is 3 residues too short to cover the CDR3 end, so that end is filled in from the germline J gene. The chain is built from TRBV19 and TRBJ1-5, with TRBD1 identical over 9 bases. The CDR3 is made up of 15 amino acids. Germline V gene lookup returns CDR1 LNHDA and CDR2 SQIVND (reference sequence). Losses at the gene ends were 3 bases for V and 7 bases for J; bases not matched to a gene: 7. The DNA read from the CDR3 is TGTGCCAGTAGTATCGGGACAGGGTGGGACCAGCCC. This encodes CASSIGTGWDQP. The whole CDR3 sequence reads CASSIGTGWDQPQHF.

This clone was counted many times. Read coverage stops 3 residues before the CDR3 terminus; the germline J gene supplies the remainder. The chain has TRBV13 and TRBJ2-1, with 7 bases aligning to TRBD1. The CDR3 is made up of 14 amino acids. The V gene end was trimmed by 5 bases and the J gene end by 4 bases; junction bases not matched to a gene: 5. Germline CDR1 and CDR2: PRHDT and FYEKMQ (reference sequence). CDR3 sequence reads: CASSPRDRYNEQFF. The CDR3 DNA, read in part, is TGTGCCAGCAGCCCCCGGGACAGATACAATGAG.

This clone was detected many times. The read is 3 residues too short to cover the CDR3 end, so that end is filled in from the germline J gene. The chain is built from TRBV28 and TRBJ2-1; 10 nucleotides agree with TRBD2. This CDR3 comprises 14 residues. V trimming: 3 bases; J trimming: 7 bases; junction bases outside the gene matches: 3. Germline CDR1 MDHEN, CDR2 SYDVKM. The DNA read from the CDR3 is TGTGCCAGCAGTTTCTTACTAGCGGGGAATGAG. This codes for CASSFLLAGNE. The CDR3, in full, reads CASSFLLAGNEQFF.

This clone was found many times. The read ends 3 residues shy of where the CDR3 ends; the end is completed using the germline J gene. The chain joins TRBV24-1 to TRBJ2-7, with 9 bases identical to TRBD1. The ends lost 4 bases at V and 4 bases at J; junction bases unmatched: 7. This CDR3 comprises 15 residues. Germline V CDR1 and CDR2: KGHDR, SFDVKD. CDR3 sequence: CATSDPRQGEYEQYF. CDR3 bases read: TGTGCCACCAGTGACCCCCGACAGGGGGAGTACGAG.

This clone was detected many times. The sequence runs out 3 residues before the end of the CDR3; the remainder is reconstructed from the germline J gene. The V call is TRBV5-4, the J call TRBJ2-1, with 9 bases identical to TRBD2. V lost 0 bases, J lost 2 bases, and 3 bases stayed unmatched. The germline CDR1 and CDR2 sequences are SGHNT and YYREEE (reference sequence). The CDR3 totals 16 residues. The CDR3 sequence is CASSLGASGAYNEQFF. CDR3 DNA, as far as it was read: TGTGCCAGCAGCTTGGGCGCTAGCGGGGCCTACAATGAG. The full variable domain, with the rest looked up from reference TRBV5-4 and TRBJ2-1, is ETGVTQSPTHLIKTRGQQVTLRCSSQSGHNTVSWYQQALGQGPQFIFQYYREEENGRGNFPPRFSGLQFPNYSSELNVNALELDDSALYLCASSLGASGAYNEQFFGPGTRLTVL.

At least ten counts were recorded for this clone. The read terminates 3 residues before the CDR3 end, so the remaining end is supplied by the germline J gene. The gene calls are TRBV4-2 and TRBJ2-5; 15 bases are a match to TRBD2. With V trimmed by 1 base and J by 4 bases, 4 bases remained unmatched. Per germline, CDR1 LGHNA and CDR2 YNFKEQ. This CDR3 is built from 17 residues. The CDR3 spells CASSQGGLAGGRETQYF. CDR3 DNA, as far as it was read: TGTGCCAGCAGCCAAGGGGGACTAGCGGGAGGTCGAGAGACC.

This clone appeared many times. The observed sequence ends 3 residues before the CDR3 terminus, with the missing tail filled in from the germline J gene. The gene calls are TRBV4-1 and TRBJ1-5; D gene unclear. The germline V gene encodes CDR1 MGHRA and CDR2 YSYEKL. The CDR3 is 15 amino acids. The V gene lost 0 bases and the J gene lost 6 bases, with 12 bases spanning the gap. Incomplete CDR3 DNA: TGCGCCAGCAGCCAAGATGGCCACCAATCTCAGCCC. It yields the protein CASSQDGHQSQP. The CDR3, in full, reads CASSQDGHQSQPQHF.

This clone came up many times. The CDR3 end lies 3 residues beyond the end of the read and is filled in from the germline J gene. The chain carries TRBV5-1 and TRBJ2-5, with TRBD1 identical over 7 bases. Trimming at V came to 0 bases and at J to 2 bases, leaving 4 bases not matched to a gene. There are 15 residues in the CDR3. The germline CDR1 and CDR2 sequences are SGHRS and YFSETQ. The chain's CDR3 is CASSLVPRGQETQYF. The sequenced CDR3 bases are TGCGCCAGCAGCTTGGTGCCCAGGGGGCAAGAGACC.

The sample holds many counts of this clone. The CDR3 goes on 3 residues after the read ends, and that part is filled in from the germline J gene. V usage is TRBV28 and J usage is TRBJ2-7; 7 bases are a match to TRBD2. Germline lookup yields CDR1 MDHEN and CDR2 SYDVKM. The J segment lost 2 bases and the V segment lost 5 bases, leaving 6 bases of the junction unmatched. CDR3 length equals 14 residues. The sequenced part of the CDR3 DNA is TGTGCCAGCAGTCTGGGGGGGAAGCCCTACGAG. Translating it yields CASSLGGKPYE. Given in full, the CDR3 is CASSLGGKPYEQYF.

This clone was detected ten times or more. CDR3 region: CASSGGGDYEQYF. The DNA read from the CDR3 is TGTGCCAGCAGCGGAGGGGGAGACTACGAG. The V call is TRBV5-5, the J call TRBJ2-7, with D tentatively TRBD1 or TRBD2 (6 bases each). The missing CDR3 end, 3 residues past where the read stops, is filled in from the germline J gene. Trimming stripped 4 bases from V and 3 bases from J, with 11 bases between. This CDR3 comprises 13 residues. Looked up from germline, CDR1 is SGHKS and CDR2 is YYEKEE (reference sequence).

This clone showed up many times. Sequencing ends 3 residues short of the CDR3 end; the germline J gene provides the rest. The V gene is TRBV30, the J gene TRBJ1-2, with a possible D match to TRBD1 (5 bases). Germline V gene lookup returns CDR1 GTSNPN and CDR2 SVGIG (reference sequence). The CDR3 loop spans 12 amino acids. Trimming pared 6 bases from V and 4 bases from J, leaving 12 bases between. The sequenced CDR3 bases are TGTGCCTGCACCGCGGGACTCTATGGC. Its protein product is CACTAGLYG. The complete CDR3 reads CACTAGLYGYTF.

This clone was seen ten or more times. The observed sequence ends 3 residues before the CDR3 terminus, with the missing tail filled in from the germline J gene. The chain carries TRBV28 and TRBJ2-3, with a weak D call TRBD1 (6 bases). The germline CDR1 and CDR2 sequences are MDHEN and SYDVKM. CDR3 length: 12 residues. The part of the CDR3 DNA that was read is TGTGCCAGCAGTCAACAGGGCAGCACG. Protein: CASSQQGST. The complete CDR3 sequence is CASSQQGSTQYF.

This clone was picked up many times. The CDR3 end falls 3 residues outside the read, so it is completed with the germline J gene. This chain uses TRBV19 with TRBJ2-3, with TRBD2 identical over 9 bases. CDR3 length equals 18 residues. Per germline, CDR1 LNHDA and CDR2 SQIVND (reference sequence). The V gene end was trimmed by 7 bases and the J gene end by 1 base; junction bases not matched to a gene: 15. CDR3 in amino acids: CASKEVISGRAGTDTQYF. Partial CDR3 DNA: TGTGCCAGTAAGGAGGTGATTAGCGGGAGAGCAGGCACAGATACG. The whole variable domain, remainder taken from reference TRBV19 and TRBJ2-3, is DGGITQSPKYLFRKEGQNVTLSCEQNLNHDAMYWYRQDPGQGLRLIYYSQIVNDFQKGDIAEGYSVSREKKESFPLTVTSAQKNPTAFYLCASKEVISGRAGTDTQYFGPGTRLTVL.

This clone was counted ten times or more. The sequence runs out 3 residues before the end of the CDR3; the remainder is reconstructed from the germline J gene. The V gene is TRBV28, the J gene TRBJ2-5; 8 nucleotides match TRBD2. V shed 6 bases and J 2 bases; nucleotides not matched to a gene: 11. The germline gives CDR1 MDHEN, CDR2 SYDVKM. This CDR3 is built from 16 residues. CDR3 loop: CASRNVGTSAQETQYF. CDR3 DNA (partial): TGTGCCAGCAGAAACGTCGGGACTAGTGCTCAAGAGACC.

This clone came up many times. CDR3 bases read: TGCAGTGCTAGAGATCAATACGAG. Protein product: CSARDQYE. The CDR3 as a whole reads CSARDQYEQYF. The chain employs TRBV20-1 and TRBJ2-7; D call uncertain. The read gets to within 3 residues of the CDR3 end, and the germline J gene fills in the rest. From germline, CDR1 is DFQATT and CDR2 SNEGSKA (reference sequence). With 0 bases removed from V and 4 bases from J, the gap between germline ends came to 4 bases. The CDR3 covers 11 residues.

This clone was recorded at least ten times. The read falls 3 residues short of the CDR3 end, and the missing part is taken from the germline J gene. The chain is built from TRBV18 and TRBJ2-4, with D perhaps TRBD2 (7 bases). Germline lookup yields CDR1 KGHSH and CDR2 LQKENI. The CDR3 is made up of 14 amino acids. Trimming removed 3 bases from V and 6 bases from J, with 12 bases in between. This CDR3 reads CASSPEGGGNIQYF. CDR3 DNA (partial): TGTGCCAGCTCACCGGAAGGGGGGGGAAACATT. The entire variable domain, with the rest obtained from reference TRBV18 and TRBJ2-4, is as follows: NAGVMQNPRHLVRRRGQEARLRCSPMKGHSHVYWYRQLPEEGLKFMVYLQKENIIDESGMPKERFSAEFPKEGPSILRIQQVVRGDSAAYFCASSPEGGGNIQYFGAGTRLSVL.

This clone was detected many times. The read stops 3 residues short of the end of the CDR3; the missing end is completed from the germline J gene. The chain uses TRBV18 and TRBJ2-5, with a possible D match to TRBD1 (6 bases). There are 14 residues in the CDR3. Germline values: CDR1 KGHSH, CDR2 LQKENI. V lost 3 bases, J lost 3 bases, and 11 bases lay in between. CDR3 bases read: TGTGCCAGCTCACCCGGGACACCTAAAGAGACC. As protein: CASSPGTPKET. The full-length CDR3 reads as CASSPGTPKETQYF. The full variable domain, rest sourced from reference TRBV18 and TRBJ2-5, is NAGVMQNPRHLVRRRGQEARLRCSPMKGHSHVYWYRQLPEEGLKFMVYLQKENIIDESGMPKERFSAEFPKEGPSILRIQQVVRGDSAAYFCASSPGTPKETQYFGPGTRLLVL.

In this sample, this clone turned up a few times. A far larger clone is only one base removed, so a read error is likely. The CDR3 spells CAGSRTSGNAEETQYF. The covered CDR3 bases are TGTGCCGGCAGTCGGACTAGCGGGAATGCGGAGGAGACC. The chain combines TRBV6-2 or TRBV6-3 with TRBJ2-5, with 12 bases matching TRBD2. The CDR3 end lies 3 residues beyond the end of the read and is filled in from the germline J gene. This CDR3 is 16 amino acids long. Germline loops: CDR1 MNHEY, CDR2 SVGEGT.

This clone was counted ten times or more. The read ends 3 residues shy of where the CDR3 ends; the end is completed using the germline J gene. The chain couples TRBV10-1 to TRBJ2-5, with 8 bases lining up with TRBD1. The V gene end was trimmed by 3 bases and the J gene end by 4 bases; junction bases not matched to a gene: 1. The CDR3 has 13 residues. Per the germline V gene, CDR1 is WNHNN and CDR2 is SYGVQD (reference sequence). The CDR3 bases that were read are TGCGCCAGCAGTGAAACAGGGGGAGAGACC. This sequence encodes CASSETGGET. The full-length CDR3 reads as CASSETGGETQYF.

This clone was observed at least ten times. The CDR3 spells CASSSRGHGYTF. The covered CDR3 bases are TGTGCCAGCAGTTCGCGGGGGCATGGC. The rearrangement joins TRBV6-2 or TRBV6-3 to TRBJ1-2; possibly TRBD1 for D (6 bases). The missing CDR3 end, 3 residues past where the read stops, is filled in from the germline J gene. Germline V gene lookup returns CDR1 MNHEY and CDR2 SVGEGT. This CDR3 has 12 residues. V was clipped by 4 bases and J by 6 bases, with 9 bases between them.